This T cell receptor (beta chain) was recorded in a study of tumor-infiltrating lymphocytes in oesophageal squamous cell carcinoma. MiXCR, applied by TCRdb to the PCR reads, yields one record per CDR3 protein. The sample has around 11,000 distinct CDR3 sequences, approximately 60% seen once; the top ten hold approximately 25%. The table lists this clonotype with many counts. The origin of this receptor is a male donor with esophageal squamous cell carcinoma. Sequenced material: esophageal tumor tissue.

The CDR3 is CASNQNYNEQFF. The CDR3 DNA reads TGTGCCAGCAATCAAAACTACAATGAGCAGTTCTTC. This sequence joins TRBV28 and TRBJ2-1; D unclear. The CDR3 totals 12 residues. Germline CDR1 and CDR2: MDHEN and SYDVKM. V was pared by 7 bases and J by 3 bases, with 7 bases between.